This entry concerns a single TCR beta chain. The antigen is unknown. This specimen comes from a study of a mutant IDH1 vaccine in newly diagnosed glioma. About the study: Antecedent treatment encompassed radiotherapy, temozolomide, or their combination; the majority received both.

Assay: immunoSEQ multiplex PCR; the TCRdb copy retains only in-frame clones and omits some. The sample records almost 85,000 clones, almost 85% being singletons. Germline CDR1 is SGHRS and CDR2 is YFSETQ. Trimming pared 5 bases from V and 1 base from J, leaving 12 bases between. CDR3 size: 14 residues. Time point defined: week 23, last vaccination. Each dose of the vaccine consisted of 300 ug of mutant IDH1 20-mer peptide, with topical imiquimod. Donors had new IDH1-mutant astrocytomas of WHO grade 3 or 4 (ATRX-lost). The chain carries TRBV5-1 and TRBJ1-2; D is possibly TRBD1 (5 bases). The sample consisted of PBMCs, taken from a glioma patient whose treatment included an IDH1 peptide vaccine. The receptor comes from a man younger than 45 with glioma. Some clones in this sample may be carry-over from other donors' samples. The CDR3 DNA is TGCGCCAGCAGTGGGGACGGAGATAACTATGGCTACACCTTC. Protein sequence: CASSGDGDNYGYTF.